Following are 24 T cell receptor beta chains from one sample sequenced in a study of CD8+CD57+ T cells in acquired aplastic anemia. TCR beta VDJ and CDR3 were profiled, and genomic DNA was the template. MiXCR, applied by TCRdb to the reads, yields one record per CDR3 protein. The data contain 150,000 to 170,000 distinct CDR3 sequences, 52% of them singletons. Patients selected for sequencing had displayed CD8+CD57+ cell expansion by flow cytometry. The sequenced material came from sorted CD4+, CD8+, or CD8+CD57+ T cells (not recorded which) from PBMCs. These receptors were taken from a human donor with aplastic anemia.

The count of this clonotype is one. This chain links TRBV7-9 with TRBJ1-6, with D tentatively TRBD1 (5 bases). Trimming removed 5 bases at V and 6 bases at J, with 14 bases between. This CDR3 is built from 15 residues. Germline V gene lookup returns CDR1 SEHNR and CDR2 FQNEAQ (reference sequence). CDR3 sequence reads: CASSTTTEPNSPLHF. CDR3 in DNA: TGTGCCAGCAGCACGACGACAGAACCTAATTCACCCCTCCACTTT.

The count of this clonotype is one. The chain is built from TRBV6-1 and TRBJ2-7; 12 nucleotides align to TRBD2. Germline lookup yields CDR1 MNHNS and CDR2 SASEGT. The CDR3 contains 14 residues. Losses at the gene ends were 8 bases for V and 7 bases for J; bases not matched to a gene: 9. CDR3 protein: CASGASGRVWEQYF. For the CDR3, the DNA is TGTGCCAGCGGGGCTAGCGGGAGGGTGTGGGAGCAGTACTTC.

This clonotype was recorded a few times. This chain joins TRBV27 and TRBJ2-7; the D gene is possibly TRBD2 (5 bases). The V end lost 0 bases, the J end lost 0 bases, and 12 bases lay between the germline ends. Germline V gene sequence: CDR1 MNHEY, CDR2 SMNVEV (reference sequence). The CDR3 is 16 residues long. CDR3 DNA: TGTGCCAGCAGTTTATCTCGGGAAGGGAGCTCCTACGAGCAGTACTTC. As protein: CASSLSREGSSYEQYF.

About this clonotype: The junction and the germline gene differ at one end; a read error may be behind it. J is TRBJ2-5 and V is TRBV7-7; D is undetermined. The CDR3 covers 14 residues. Germline V lookup: CDR1 SSHAT, CDR2 FNYEAQ (reference sequence). The DNA of the CDR3 is TGTGCTAGCAGCTTAGGCAGGTTGGGAGAGACCCAGTACTTC. Protein: CASSLGRLGETQYF.

The J gene is TRBJ2-7, the V gene TRBV29-1; no clear D gene. Trimming took 4 bases from V and 4 from J, leaving 20 bases between them. CDR3 length: 15 residues. The germline gives CDR1 SQVTM, CDR2 ANQGSEA. CDR3 sequence (DNA): TGCAGCGTTGTTCCCACAACCCGGGTGGCGTACGAGCAGTACTTC. This sequence encodes CSVVPTTRVAYEQYF.

This clonotype is judged medium-sized (0.01 to 0.1%). This chain joins TRBV20-1 and TRBJ2-1, with a tentative D call TRBD2 (6 bases). This CDR3 has 14 amino acids. Germline-derived CDR1 and CDR2 are DFQATT and SNEGSKA (reference sequence). Between the trimmed V and J ends, which lost 6 bases and 6 bases, there was a span of 18 bases. The CDR3 nucleotides are TGCAGTGCCCCAGGGTCGGGAGACCGCAATGAGCAGTTCTTC. Translation gives CSAPGSGDRNEQFF.

CDR3 bases: TGTGCCAGCAGCCTGACAGGGCGCGACGAGCAGTACTTC. Translated: CASSLTGRDEQYF. The rearrangement links TRBV5-6 to TRBJ2-7; 7 bases match TRBD1. CDR1 is SGHDT, CDR2 YYEEEE, per germline. Germline trimming cut 4 bases from V and 5 bases from J; bases unmatched to any gene: 6. This CDR3 has 13 residues. Using reference TRBV5-6 and TRBJ2-7 for the parts outside the CDR3, the full variable domain is DAGVTQSPTHLIKTRGQQVTLRCSPKSGHDTVSWYQQALGQGPQFIFQYYEEEERQRGNFPDRFSGHQFPNYSSELNVNALLLGDSALYLCASSLTGRDEQYFGPGTRLTVT.

This clonotype was seen many times. The rearrangement links TRBV2 to TRBJ2-7; tentatively, D is TRBD1 or TRBD2 (5 bases each). The germline V and J ends were trimmed by 1 base and 6 bases, with 10 bases remaining between them. This CDR3 is built from 13 residues. The V gene's germline CDR1 is SNHLY and CDR2 FYNNEI. CDR3 sequence reads: CASSEVVRGEQYF. The CDR3 coding sequence is TGTGCCAGCAGTGAAGTCGTGAGGGGCGAGCAGTACTTC.

A remark on this clonotype: A much bigger clone sits one base away, suggesting this may be a read error. Because it lacks the conserved phenylalanine or tryptophan at the end, this CDR3 is likely a read error. CDR3 region: CASSSQEIQVGDTEAFL. The CDR3 nucleotides are TGTGCCAGCAGTTCACAGGAAATTCAGGTGGGAGACACTGAAGCTTTCCTT. This chain joins TRBV12-3 or TRBV12-4 and TRBJ1-1; weak D call: TRBD1 (5 bases). The CDR3 sequence is 17 residues long. V shed 4 bases and J shed 3 bases, with 21 bases lying between them.

This clonotype was counted at least ten times. The chain uses TRBV12-3 or TRBV12-4 and TRBJ2-1; D ambiguous. The CDR3 loop spans 14 amino acids. V was trimmed by 3 bases and J by 6 bases, leaving 12 bases between them. This CDR3 reads CASSFMGPINEQFF. In DNA, the CDR3 is TGTGCCAGCAGTTTCATGGGCCCAATCAATGAGCAGTTCTTC.

The chain joins TRBV19 to TRBJ2-1; 14 bases are a match to TRBD2. CDR3 length equals 14 residues. CDR1 and CDR2 (germline): LNHDA, SQIVND (reference sequence). The CDR3 DNA sequence: TGTGCAGGCAGACTAGCGGGGGGGTACAATGAGCAGTTCTTC. It is translated as CAGRLAGGYNEQFF.

V and J are TRBV5-4 and TRBJ1-2; 11 nucleotides align to TRBD1. V was pared by 4 bases and J by 8 bases, with 7 bases of the junction left unmatched. Germline-derived CDR1 and CDR2 are SGHNT and YYREEE (reference sequence). The CDR3 extends over 14 amino acids. In DNA, the CDR3 is TGTGCCAGCAGCGCGGACAGGGGGCAGGAAGGCTACACCTTC. Protein: CASSADRGQEGYTF.

This chain connects TRBV20-1 to TRBJ2-3, with 10 bases matching TRBD2. CDR1 is DFQATT, CDR2 SNEGSKA, per germline (reference sequence). After removal of 0 bases from V and 0 bases from J, the junction contained 6 bases not matched to a gene. CDR3 length: 17 amino acids. The CDR3 reads CSARDPVAGGSTDTQYF. The CDR3 nucleotides read TGCAGTGCTAGAGATCCGGTAGCGGGAGGTAGCACAGATACGCAGTATTTT.

This chain uses TRBV19 with TRBJ2-3; 7 nucleotides match TRBD2. Germline V lookup: CDR1 LNHDA, CDR2 SQIVND (reference sequence). V gave up 7 bases and J gave up 2 bases; unmatched junction bases: 9. This CDR3 is 15 amino acids long. For the CDR3, the DNA is TGTGCCAGTAAGTTTGCGGGGGACCCCACAGATACGCAGTATTTT. The encoded protein is CASKFAGDPTDTQYF.

This clonotype was counted a single time. The genes are TRBV2 and TRBJ2-5; D might be TRBD2 (5 bases). Germline assignment: CDR1 SNHLY and CDR2 FYNNEI. The CDR3 extends over 14 amino acids. V was trimmed by 4 bases and J by 0 bases, leaving 9 bases between them. CDR3 in DNA: TGTGCCAGCAGTGTGTCGGACTACCAAGAGACCCAGTACTTC. Amino acid sequence: CASSVSDYQETQYF.

This clonotype has at least ten counts. CDR3 bases: TGCGCCAGCAGCCCCTCCTCCCTTAACGATGAGCAGTTCTTC. Translating it yields CASSPSSLNDEQFF. This sequence joins TRBV4-3 and TRBJ2-1, with D unclear. The germline V gene encodes CDR1 LGHNA and CDR2 YSLEER. CDR3 length equals 14 residues. Between the trimmed V and J ends, which lost 4 bases and 8 bases, there was a span of 15 bases.

The sample holds many counts of this clonotype. The rearrangement joins TRBV4-3 to TRBJ1-6; 9 positions match TRBD1. After removal of 1 base from V and 8 bases from J, the junction contained 9 bases not matched to a gene. This CDR3 is built from 17 residues. The germline V gene encodes CDR1 LGHNA and CDR2 YSLEER. CDR3 coding DNA: TGCGCCAGCAGCCAAGTCCCGGGACAGGGAAGGGATTCACCCCTCCACTTT. Protein: CASSQVPGQGRDSPLHF.

This clonotype was observed a few times. V usage is TRBV24-1 and J usage is TRBJ2-5; D may be TRBD2 (6 bases). Germline CDR1 and CDR2: KGHDR and SFDVKD. The CDR3 length is 13 residues. Trimming stripped 7 bases from V and 7 bases from J, with 15 bases between. CDR3 in DNA: TGTGCCACCAGGGCGGGACCGTCGGCGACCCAGTACTTC. Translating it yields CATRAGPSATQYF.

This chain joins TRBV3-1 and TRBJ1-1; no clear D. The CDR3 contains 14 residues. Germline V gives CDR1 LGHDT, CDR2 YNNKEL (reference sequence). With 1 base removed from V and 0 bases from J, the gap between germline ends came to 6 bases. CDR3 residues: CASSQALMNTEAFF. CDR3 in DNA: TGTGCCAGCAGCCAAGCCCTAATGAACACTGAAGCTTTCTTT.

A few counts support this clonotype. V usage is TRBV11-2 and J usage is TRBJ2-1; 10 bases fit TRBD1. The CDR3 runs to 16 residues. The germline gives CDR1 SGHAT, CDR2 FQNNGV. Trimming took 2 bases from V and 3 from J; bases not matched to a gene: 4. The CDR3 DNA sequence: TGTGCCAGCAGCTTAAACTGGGACAGGGGCTACAATGAGCAGTTCTTC. Translating gives CASSLNWDRGYNEQFF.

The rearrangement joins TRBV7-9 to TRBJ2-1; D call uncertain. Germline loops: CDR1 SEHNR, CDR2 FQNEAQ (reference sequence). The CDR3 length is 13 residues. V was trimmed by 5 bases and J by 3 bases, leaving 8 bases between them. The CDR3 DNA reads as TGTGCCAGCAGCGGGATGGGCTACAATGAGCAGTTCTTC. This codes for CASSGMGYNEQFF.

The chain recombines TRBV7-6 with TRBJ1-5; D gene ambiguous. Trimming pared 0 bases from V and 7 bases from J, leaving 7 bases between. Germline-derived CDR1 and CDR2 are SGHVS and FNYEAQ. The length of the CDR3 is 13 residues. This CDR3 is CASSLARSQPQHF. The CDR3 DNA sequence: TGTGCCAGCAGCTTAGCGAGAAGCCAGCCCCAGCATTTT.

In its sample, this clonotype was seen many times. The rearrangement uses TRBV15 and TRBJ2-3; 7 positions match TRBD2. Germline values: CDR1 LNHNV, CDR2 YYDKDF (reference sequence). J gave up 6 bases and V 4 bases, and 10 bases lay outside the gene matches. The CDR3 loop spans 15 amino acids. The CDR3 coding sequence is TGTGCCACCAGCAAGGAACCGGGGGGAGGTGATACGCAGTATTTT. Amino acid sequence: CATSKEPGGGDTQYF.

The chain links TRBV20-1 to TRBJ1-1; 9 bases agree with TRBD1. The ends lost 6 bases at V and 1 base at J; junction bases unmatched: 3. The germline V gene encodes CDR1 DFQATT and CDR2 SNEGSKA (reference sequence). CDR3 length equals 13 residues. The CDR3 DNA sequence: TGCAGTGCGTGGGACAGGGAGAACACTGAAGCTTTCTTT. As protein: CSAWDRENTEAFF.